This is a list of T cell receptor beta chains from one sample in a study of blood T cells in healthy people across ages. TCRdb recomputed calls from the 5' RACE reads with MiXCR, one row per CDR3 protein. The sample consists of 650,000 to 700,000 distinct CDR3 sequences, 32% of them appearing once. The sequenced sample was blood. Every receptor here comes from a woman older than 75 in good health. CDR3s leave out the opening cysteine and the closing phenylalanine or tryptophan.

cdr3_aa	v_call	j_call
ASSVAGLRTDTQY	TRBV9	TRBJ2-3
ASSLWDRAHQPQH	TRBV6-1	TRBJ1-5
SARDPSSGTVNQPQH	TRBV20-1	TRBJ1-5
ASSLAPGRNTEAF	TRBV5-1	TRBJ1-1
SASRTAEAF	TRBV20-1	TRBJ1-1
ASSPARVSYELY	TRBV11-2	TRBJ2-7
ATSTDRGRFEQY	TRBV15	TRBJ2-7
ASSYSNNNQPQH	TRBV6-5	TRBJ1-5
ASSLGRDIQY	TRBV6-1	TRBJ2-4
ASRSRDRVGGNTEAF	TRBV7-9	TRBJ1-1
ASNSSGFAHEQY	TRBV12-3/TRBV12-4	TRBJ2-7
SATGTSGTDTQY	TRBV20-1	TRBJ2-3
ASSIRWGRGDTEAF	TRBV12-3/TRBV12-4	TRBJ1-1
ASSAGFEGIQY	TRBV5-1	TRBJ2-4
ASSSNRVNTEAF	TRBV6-5	TRBJ1-1
ASSPETGGNSPLH	TRBV7-9	TRBJ1-6
SVEEGGVLSSYNEQF	TRBV29-1	TRBJ2-1
AISDLWGYT	TRBV10-3	TRBJ1-2
ASGPMFSYLYQETQY	TRBV7-9	TRBJ2-5
ASSPRTETYEQY	TRBV7-9	TRBJ2-7
ATSPGAMNTEAF	TRBV6-5	TRBJ1-1
ASSYETGTGRNQPQH	TRBV6-2/TRBV6-3	TRBJ1-5
ATSRDRINQPQH	TRBV15	TRBJ1-5
ASSWDRETGTEAF	TRBV5-1	TRBJ1-1
ASKIKPDSYNYSYT	TRBV5-1	TRBJ1-2
SASKGPNNSPLH	TRBV20-1	TRBJ1-6
ASSWTAGGLSYEQY	TRBV5-5	TRBJ2-7
SAHYNEQF	TRBV20-1	TRBJ2-1
ASSEFAGAPADGTDTQY	TRBV6-1	TRBJ2-3
ATSDGQVNQPQH	TRBV24-1	TRBJ1-5
ASSPRLGTEAF	TRBV11-2	TRBJ1-1
ASSLATGVGSYNEQF	TRBV7-9	TRBJ2-1
ASSFRGQNTDTQY	TRBV5-1	TRBJ2-3
ASSLAGGIDTQY	TRBV7-2	TRBJ2-3
ASNPSTDTQY	TRBV6-1	TRBJ2-3
ASSLDRSGANVLT	TRBV7-3	TRBJ2-6
ASSLDRGPGDTQY	TRBV7-3	TRBJ2-3
AWTTGAGNEQF	TRBV30	TRBJ2-1
ATSRRRQGPLGTEAF	TRBV15	TRBJ1-1
ASSFYPSGGGSQETQY	TRBV5-1	TRBJ2-5
ASSHQGDTEAF	TRBV4-3	TRBJ1-1
ASSLRSRGSDEQF	TRBV7-3	TRBJ2-1